These 8 T cell receptor beta chains were sequenced from one sample in a study of human T cells and chemical hapten exposure. TCRdb analysed the RACE reads with MiXCR anew, one entry per CDR3 protein. Of roughly 180,000 distinct CDR3 sequences in the sample, about 14% were seen once. Time point of the sample: patch test 1, 2 weeks after DPC sensitization. Treatment in this sample: therapeutic diphenylcyclopropenone sensitization with weekly scalp DPC. This sample comprised whole blood, obtained in connection with sensitization to the hapten diphenylcyclopropenone (DPC). Source of these receptors: a woman in her twenties or thirties with alopecia areata. Some clones in this sample may be carry-over from other donors' samples.

DNA of the CDR3: TGTGCCAGCAGTGGGGCAGGGGGAGTAGACGAGCAGTACTTC. This translates into CASSGAGGVDEQYF. V and J are TRBV2 and TRBJ2-7, with 7 bases lining up with TRBD1. The CDR3 spans 14 residues. V lost 4 bases and J lost 5; bases outside the gene matches: 8. Per germline, CDR1 SNHLY and CDR2 FYNNEI.

This clonotype was seen a few times. The rearrangement links TRBV20-1 to TRBJ2-1, with TRBD2 matching 7 bases. The CDR3 has 16 amino acids. Unmatched junction bases numbered 5, after V lost 0 bases and J lost 0 bases. Germline-derived CDR1 and CDR2 are DFQATT and SNEGSKA (reference sequence). For the CDR3, the DNA is TGCAGTGCTAGAGATTACCGCGGGAGCTCCTACAATGAGCAGTTCTTC. Its protein is CSARDYRGSSYNEQFF.

The table lists this clonotype with many counts. The chain combines TRBV20-1 with TRBJ2-2; no clear D gene. CDR3 length: 17 amino acids. V was shortened by 0 bases and J by 0 bases, with 14 bases between the two germline ends. CDR1 is DFQATT and CDR2 is SNEGSKA in the germline V gene (reference sequence). CDR3: CSARDRWRGPNTGELFF. For the CDR3, the DNA is TGCAGTGCTAGAGATCGGTGGCGCGGACCGAACACCGGGGAGCTGTTTTTT.

The chain is built from TRBV27 and TRBJ1-5; no definite D call. Germline lookup yields CDR1 MNHEY and CDR2 SMNVEV (reference sequence). The V end was cut by 0 bases, the J end by 3 bases, with 12 bases between. The CDR3 contains 16 residues. Written as DNA, the CDR3 is TGTGCCAGCAGTTTATCGAACAGTGGATCCAATCAGCCCCAGCATTTT. This translates into CASSLSNSGSNQPQHF.

The gene calls are TRBV19 and TRBJ1-5, with a possible D match to TRBD1 (6 bases). Trimming pared 6 bases from V and 5 bases from J, leaving 14 bases between. Germline V lookup: CDR1 LNHDA, CDR2 SQIVND (reference sequence). The CDR3 spans 14 residues. In nucleotides, the CDR3 is TGTGCCAGTAGAAGGGGGGGATCCGATCAGCCCCAGCATTTT. Its translation is CASRRGGSDQPQHF.

V usage is TRBV28 and J usage is TRBJ2-5; TRBD1 matches at 11 bases. CDR3 length equals 16 residues. The V segment lost 6 bases and the J segment 5 bases; nucleotides outside the gene matches: 11. In germline, CDR1 is MDHEN, CDR2 SYDVKM. CDR3 region: CASSLRDRGFRETQYF. The CDR3 nucleotides are TGTGCCAGCAGCCTAAGGGACAGGGGGTTTAGGGAGACCCAGTACTTC.

In this sample, this clonotype turned up a few times. This chain connects TRBV20-1 to TRBJ1-6; perhaps TRBD1 as D (5 bases). The length of the CDR3 is 16 residues. V was cut by 3 bases and J by 3 bases, with 15 bases left in between. CDR1 is DFQATT and CDR2 is SNEGSKA in the germline V gene (reference sequence). CDR3 in amino acids: CSASPDSTFYNSPLHF. As DNA, the CDR3 is TGCAGTGCTAGCCCCGACAGTACGTTCTATAATTCACCCCTCCACTTT.

The rearrangement uses TRBV6-1 and TRBJ2-7, with D possibly TRBD2 on 5 matching bases. The V end lost 8 bases, the J end lost 2 bases, and 16 bases lay between the germline ends. CDR1 and CDR2 from the germline V gene are MNHNS and SASEGT. The CDR3 covers 14 residues. The CDR3, as DNA: TGTGCCAGCGTACCAGAGGGATTTCCCTACGAGCAGTACTTC. Protein: CASVPEGFPYEQYF.